Listed below are T cell receptor beta chains from one sample, sequenced in a study of siplizumab effects on memory and regulatory T cells. The method was immunoSEQ multiplex PCR; TCRdb's version includes in-frame clones alone and lacks a portion of them. The sample has tens of thousands of clones, around 97% seen once. Sequenced sample: naive CD8+ T cells sorted from blood. Every receptor here comes from a human donor in good health. CDR3s include the opening cysteine and the closing phenylalanine or tryptophan. Fields, in order: clone size, V gene, D gene, J gene, CDR3 protein, CDR3 DNA. A D gene is named only where the DNA matches it firmly. Size is omitted from some rows. Given values are once, few, many or a class for expanded clones.

-	TRBV11-2	-	TRBJ2-5	CASSLVSVDQETQYF	TGTGCCAGCAGCCTTGTATCGGTGGACCAAGAGACCCAGTACTTC
-	TRBV5-5	-	TRBJ2-1	CASSFGSEQFF	TGTGCCAGCAGCTTCGGGAGTGAGCAGTTCTTC
-	TRBV2	TRBD2	TRBJ2-5	CANGLAGRETQYF	TGTGCCAACGGACTAGCGGGACGAGAGACCCAGTACTTC
-	TRBV28	TRBD2	TRBJ2-3	CASSLTSGSTDTQYF	TGTGCCAGCAGTTTAACTAGCGGATCCACAGATACGCAGTATTTT
-	TRBV2	-	TRBJ2-4	CATLLLDSKNIQYF	TGTGCCACCCTCCTTCTGGACTCTAAAAACATTCAGTACTTC
-	TRBV11-2	TRBD1	TRBJ2-1	CASSVNPGQVYNEQFF	TGTGCCAGCAGCGTAAATCCGGGACAGGTATACAATGAGCAGTTCTTC
-	TRBV28	-	TRBJ2-6	CASSFSGANVLTF	TGTGCCAGCAGTTTTTCTGGGGCCAACGTCCTGACTTTC
once	TRBV28	TRBD1	TRBJ2-7	CASRLGQGVYEQYF	TGTGCCAGCCGATTAGGACAGGGTGTCTACGAGCAGTACTTC
-	TRBV27	TRBD2	TRBJ2-3	CASSPLAGATDTQYF	TGTGCCAGCAGTCCCCTAGCGGGAGCCACAGATACGCAGTATTTT
-	TRBV4-1	-	TRBJ2-7	CASSQPGRTFSYEQYF	TGCGCCAGCAGCCAGCCTGGGCGGACGTTCTCCTACGAGCAGTACTTC
-	TRBV13	TRBD2	TRBJ2-1	CASSFGGREEQFF	TGTGCCAGCAGCTTTGGCGGGAGGGAAGAGCAGTTCTTC
once	TRBV4-1	-	TRBJ2-1	CASSHGASSYNEQFF	TGCGCCAGCAGCCACGGCGCGAGCTCCTACAATGAGCAGTTCTTC
-	TRBV2	TRBD1	TRBJ2-5	CASSAGTGGHQETQYF	TGTGCCAGCAGTGCGGGGACAGGGGGCCACCAAGAGACCCAGTACTTC
-	TRBV4-2	TRBD1	TRBJ1-2	CASSGPGQTYGYTF	TGTGCCAGCAGCGGCCCGGGACAGACTTATGGCTACACCTTC
-	TRBV6-1	-	TRBJ2-5	CARGSEGRETQYF	TGTGCCAGGGGTAGTGAGGGAAGGGAGACCCAGTACTTC
-	TRBV28	TRBD1	TRBJ1-5	CASSFSVGPGGHQPQHF	TGTGCCAGCAGTTTCTCCGTCGGGCCAGGGGGGCATCAGCCCCAGCATTTT
-	TRBV4-2	-	TRBJ2-7	CASSQEDRREQYF	TGTGCCAGCAGCCAAGAAGACAGGCGCGAGCAGTACTTC
-	TRBV27	-	TRBJ2-7	CASSLWRGEYEQYF	TGTGCCAGCAGTTTATGGAGGGGGGAGTACGAGCAGTACTTC
-	TRBV6-1	TRBD1	TRBJ1-4	CASSEWVGQGSEKLFF	TGTGCCAGCAGTGAATGGGTCGGACAGGGAAGTGAAAAACTGTTTTTT
-	TRBV9	-	TRBJ2-2	CASSQTSAGVNTGELFF	TGTGCCAGCAGCCAGACTTCGGCAGGGGTGAACACCGGGGAGCTGTTTTTT
-	TRBV7-7	-	TRBJ2-6	CASNLLRSGANVLTF	TGTGCTAGCAACCTCCTTCGCTCTGGGGCCAACGTCCTGACTTTC
-	TRBV11-1	TRBD1	TRBJ1-2	CASSPRDRENYGYTF	TGTGCCAGCAGCCCCCGGGACAGGGAGAACTATGGCTACACCTTC
-	TRBV27	TRBD1	TRBJ1-1	CASATQGAFTEAFF	TGTGCCAGCGCAACCCAGGGGGCTTTCACTGAAGCTTTCTTT
-	TRBV27	-	TRBJ2-7	CASSLSAGAYEQYF	TGTGCCAGCAGTTTATCGGCCGGAGCCTACGAGCAGTACTTC
-	TRBV4-1	-	TRBJ2-1	CASSQVLNEQFF	TGCGCCAGCAGCCAAGTCCTCAATGAGCAGTTCTTC
-	TRBV9	-	TRBJ1-5	CASSVDGSSNQPQHF	TGTGCCAGCAGCGTAGACGGCTCGAGCAATCAGCCCCAGCATTTT
-	TRBV9	TRBD2	TRBJ2-2	CASSVATSGMGTGELFF	TGTGCCAGCAGCGTAGCAACTAGCGGGATGGGGACCGGGGAGCTGTTTTTT
-	TRBV5-1	TRBD1	TRBJ1-4	CASSLGQGDEKLFF	TGCGCCAGCAGCTTGGGACAGGGCGATGAAAAACTGTTTTTT
-	TRBV5-1	TRBD1	TRBJ2-7	CASSLGQGVPYEQYF	TGCGCCAGCAGCTTGGGACAGGGGGTCCCCTACGAGCAGTACTTC
-	TRBV4-1	-	TRBJ1-5	CASSQEIAENSNQPQHF	TGCGCCAGCAGCCAAGAAATTGCAGAAAATAGCAATCAGCCCCAGCATTTT
-	TRBV13	-	TRBJ2-1	CASSARDKGNEQFF	TGTGCCAGCAGCGCCCGCGACAAGGGCAATGAGCAGTTCTTC
-	TRBV14	-	TRBJ2-5	CASSPLGETQYF	TGTGCCAGCAGCCCCTTGGGGGAGACCCAGTACTTC
-	TRBV28	-	TRBJ1-1	CASSRSTGGLNTEAFF	TGTGCCAGCAGCCGGTCGACGGGGGGCTTAAACACTGAAGCTTTCTTT
-	TRBV4-1	-	TRBJ1-5	CASSGGGQPQHF	TGCGCCAGCAGCGGGGGGGGGCAGCCCCAGCATTTT
-	TRBV6-5	TRBD2	TRBJ2-7	CASSGRTSSYEQYF	TGTGCCAGCAGTGGAAGGACTAGTTCCTACGAGCAGTACTTC
-	TRBV27	-	TRBJ2-4	CASSLSGGSNIQYF	TGTGCCAGCAGCCTATCTGGGGGTTCAAACATTCAGTACTTC
-	TRBV27	-	TRBJ2-1	CASSLAASYNEQFF	TGTGCCAGCAGTTTAGCGGCCTCCTACAATGAGCAGTTCTTC
-	TRBV5-1	TRBD2	TRBJ2-7	CASSLAGGGYEQYF	TGCGCCAGCAGCTTGGCAGGCGGGGGCTACGAGCAGTACTTC
-	TRBV29-1	TRBD1	TRBJ2-1	CSAGQGGNEQFF	TGCAGCGCCGGACAGGGGGGCAATGAGCAGTTCTTC
-	TRBV19	-	TRBJ2-3	CASSVTDTQYF	TGTGCCAGTAGCGTAACAGATACGCAGTATTTT
-	TRBV28	TRBD2	TRBJ2-3	CASSLFSGSVTDTQYF	TGTGCCAGCAGTTTATTCAGCGGGAGTGTCACAGATACGCAGTATTTT
-	TRBV5-4	TRBD1	TRBJ2-1	CASSPRQGVYNEQFF	TGTGCCAGCAGCCCCCGACAGGGGGTTTACAATGAGCAGTTCTTC
-	TRBV27	-	TRBJ2-7	CASSLWGGYEQYF	TGTGCCAGCAGTTTATGGGGCGGCTACGAGCAGTACTTC
once	TRBV6-5	TRBD1	TRBJ2-5	CASTSGTVQETQYF	TGTGCCAGCACTTCCGGGACAGTACAAGAGACCCAGTACTTC
few	TRBV7-9	-	TRBJ1-5	CASSLALVGSNQPQHF	TGTGCCAGCAGCTTAGCTTTGGTCGGTAGCAATCAGCCCCAGCATTTT
-	TRBV6-4	-	TRBJ2-2	CASSDINSPGELFF	TGTGCCAGCAGTGACATAAACAGCCCCGGGGAGCTGTTTTTT
-	TRBV28	-	TRBJ2-2	CASSSQLLQGELNTGELFF	TGTGCCAGCAGTTCTCAACTCCTTCAGGGAGAGCTAAACACCGGGGAGCTGTTTTTT
-	TRBV7-9	TRBD1	TRBJ2-7	CASSIRTGRPSKQYF	TGTGCCAGCAGCATAAGGACAGGAAGGCCTTCGAAGCAGTACTTC
-	TRBV11-1	-	TRBJ2-5	CASSPRDSSETQYF	TGTGCCAGCAGCCCCCGGGACTCTTCGGAGACCCAGTACTTC
-	TRBV30	-	TRBJ1-1	CAWTVDSNTEAFF	TGTGCCTGGACCGTAGACAGTAACACTGAAGCTTTCTTT
-	TRBV5-1	-	TRBJ2-3	CASSLEGTGGDTQYF	TGCGCCAGCAGCTTGGAGGGGACCGGCGGGGATACGCAGTATTTT
-	TRBV6-5	TRBD2	TRBJ2-3	CASSYGREGDTQYF	TGTGCCAGCAGTTACGGGCGGGAGGGAGATACGCAGTATTTT
-	TRBV4-3	-	TRBJ1-1	CASSQDFIPDIMNTEAFF	TGCGCCAGCAGCCAAGATTTCATTCCTGACATTATGAACACTGAAGCTTTCTTT
-	TRBV7-2	TRBD1	TRBJ2-7	CASSSTGGIDEQYF	TGTGCTAGCAGCTCGACAGGGGGCATTGACGAGCAGTACTTC
once	TRBV30	TRBD2	TRBJ2-3	CAWSDGTSGTHPPTDTQYF	TGTGCCTGGAGCGATGGGACTAGCGGGACCCATCCCCCCACAGATACGCAGTATTTT
-	TRBV19	-	TRBJ2-3	CASSIGALGGWGDTQYF	TGTGCCAGTAGTATAGGGGCCCTGGGGGGCTGGGGAGATACGCAGTATTTT
-	TRBV27	-	TRBJ2-5	CASRITPGGGETQYF	TGTGCCAGCAGAATAACCCCAGGTGGCGGGGAGACCCAGTACTTC